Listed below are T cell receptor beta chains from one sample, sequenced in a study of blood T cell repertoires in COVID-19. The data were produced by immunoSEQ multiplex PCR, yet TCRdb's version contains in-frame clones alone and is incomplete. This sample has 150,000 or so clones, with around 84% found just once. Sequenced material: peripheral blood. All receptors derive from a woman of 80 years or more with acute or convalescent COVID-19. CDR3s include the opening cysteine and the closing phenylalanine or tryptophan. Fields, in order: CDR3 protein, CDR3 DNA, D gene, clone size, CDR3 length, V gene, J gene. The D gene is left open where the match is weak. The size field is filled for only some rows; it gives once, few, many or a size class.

CDR3aa: CASSQQEETQYF
CDR3nt: TGTGCCAGCAGCCAGCAGGAAGAGACCCAGTACTTC
d_gene: -
abundance: few
len: 12
v_gene: TRBV3-1/TRBV3-2
j_gene: TRBJ2-5

CDR3aa: CASSLTHNEKLFF
CDR3nt: TGTGCCAGCAGTTTGACTCATAATGAAAAACTGTTTTTT
d_gene: -
abundance: once
len: 13
v_gene: TRBV28
j_gene: TRBJ1-4

CDR3aa: CASSAQTPKSVRYRNEQFF
CDR3nt: TGTGCCAGCAGCGCCCAGACCCCGAAGTCTGTCAGGTACCGGAATGAGCAGTTCTTC
d_gene: -
abundance: -
len: 19
v_gene: TRBV9
j_gene: TRBJ2-1

CDR3aa: CASAFLRQPQHF
CDR3nt: TGTGCCAGCGCGTTCCTGAGACAGCCCCAGCATTTT
d_gene: -
abundance: -
len: 12
v_gene: TRBV6-6
j_gene: TRBJ1-5

CDR3aa: CASSPQAAGANVLTF
CDR3nt: TGCGCCAGCAGCCCCCAAGCTGCTGGGGCCAACGTCCTGACTTTC
d_gene: -
abundance: -
len: 15
v_gene: TRBV5-1
j_gene: TRBJ2-6

CDR3aa: CASSRRVRNEQFF
CDR3nt: TGTGCCAGCAGCCGGAGGGTTCGAAATGAGCAGTTCTTC
d_gene: -
abundance: -
len: 13
v_gene: TRBV5-6
j_gene: TRBJ2-1

CDR3aa: CASSEVGVKSSPLHF
CDR3nt: TGTGCCAGCAGTGAGGTAGGGGTAAAGTCGTCACCCCTCCACTTT
d_gene: -
abundance: -
len: 15
v_gene: TRBV2
j_gene: TRBJ1-6

CDR3aa: CAGRAGAYEQYF
CDR3nt: TGTGCCGGAAGAGCGGGAGCCTACGAGCAGTACTTC
d_gene: TRBD2
abundance: -
len: 12
v_gene: TRBV7-9
j_gene: TRBJ2-7

CDR3aa: CASSEREANYGYTF
CDR3nt: TGTGCCAGCAGTGAAAGGGAGGCTAACTATGGCTACACCTTC
d_gene: -
abundance: -
len: 14
v_gene: TRBV6-1
j_gene: TRBJ1-2

CDR3aa: CASSRPGDSTRNEQFF
CDR3nt: TGTGCCAGCAGTCGACCCGGGGACTCTACTCGCAATGAGCAGTTCTTC
d_gene: -
abundance: -
len: 16
v_gene: TRBV5-6
j_gene: TRBJ2-1

CDR3aa: CASSQSLGQGFHEKLFF
CDR3nt: TGTGCCAGCAGCCAAAGTCTGGGACAGGGCTTTCATGAAAAACTGTTTTTT
d_gene: TRBD1
abundance: -
len: 17
v_gene: TRBV3-1/TRBV3-2
j_gene: TRBJ1-4

CDR3aa: CASSPLVPSTDTQYF
CDR3nt: TGTGCCAGCAGCCCACTAGTTCCTAGCACAGATACGCAGTATTTT
d_gene: -
abundance: -
len: 15
v_gene: TRBV6-5
j_gene: TRBJ2-3

CDR3aa: CASSPGQGRYGYTF
CDR3nt: TGTGCCAGCAGCCCCGGACAGGGGAGATATGGCTACACCTTC
d_gene: TRBD1
abundance: -
len: 14
v_gene: TRBV5-4
j_gene: TRBJ1-2

CDR3aa: CASSLAGKPYEQYF
CDR3nt: TGTGCCAGCAGCTTGGCTGGTAAGCCTTACGAGCAGTACTTC
d_gene: -
abundance: few
len: 14
v_gene: TRBV5-4
j_gene: TRBJ2-7

CDR3aa: CASSLRGFATEAFF
CDR3nt: TGTGCCAGCAGCTTACGGGGGTTTGCTACTGAAGCTTTCTTT
d_gene: -
abundance: -
len: 14
v_gene: TRBV13
j_gene: TRBJ1-1

CDR3aa: CASSQGQGSEKLFF
CDR3nt: TGTGCCAGCAGCCAGGGACAGGGTAGTGAAAAACTGTTTTTT
d_gene: TRBD1
abundance: few
len: 14
v_gene: TRBV7-9
j_gene: TRBJ1-4

CDR3aa: CASSIVGRAPEAFF
CDR3nt: TGTGCCAGTAGTATAGTGGGCAGGGCCCCTGAAGCTTTCTTT
d_gene: -
abundance: -
len: 14
v_gene: TRBV19
j_gene: TRBJ1-1

CDR3aa: CASSLEGTGGTGELFF
CDR3nt: TGTGCCAGCAGCTTAGAAGGGACAGGGGGCACCGGGGAGCTGTTTTTT
d_gene: TRBD1
abundance: -
len: 16
v_gene: TRBV27
j_gene: TRBJ2-2

CDR3aa: CASSGRQGVGEKLFF
CDR3nt: TGTGCCAGCAGCGGCCGACAGGGGGTGGGTGAAAAACTGTTTTTT
d_gene: TRBD1
abundance: few
len: 15
v_gene: TRBV9
j_gene: TRBJ1-4

CDR3aa: CASREYDSPLHF
CDR3nt: TGTGCCAGCAGGGAGTACGATTCACCCCTCCACTTT
d_gene: -
abundance: few
len: 12
v_gene: TRBV6-5
j_gene: TRBJ1-6

CDR3aa: CASGSNTGYQETQYF
CDR3nt: TGTGCTAGTGGTTCCAATACAGGGTACCAAGAGACCCAGTACTTC
d_gene: -
abundance: -
len: 15
v_gene: TRBV12-5
j_gene: TRBJ2-5

CDR3aa: CSVVGTGNTEAFF
CDR3nt: TGCAGCGTTGTCGGGACAGGGAACACTGAAGCTTTCTTT
d_gene: TRBD1
abundance: -
len: 13
v_gene: TRBV29-1
j_gene: TRBJ1-1

CDR3aa: CASSNTGLTPGTEKLFF
CDR3nt: TGTGCCAGCAGCAATACCGGGTTGACCCCGGGTACTGAAAAACTGTTTTTT
d_gene: -
abundance: -
len: 17
v_gene: TRBV7-2
j_gene: TRBJ1-4

CDR3aa: CASSVGLGQGAKQFF
CDR3nt: TGTGCCAGCAGCGTAGGGTTAGGACAGGGGGCTAAGCAGTTCTTC
d_gene: TRBD1
abundance: -
len: 15
v_gene: TRBV9
j_gene: TRBJ2-1

CDR3aa: CASSPRTPGLASSYEQYF
CDR3nt: TGTGCCAGCTCACCACGAACCCCGGGACTAGCGTCTTCCTACGAGCAGTACTTC
d_gene: TRBD2
abundance: -
len: 18
v_gene: TRBV18
j_gene: TRBJ2-7

CDR3aa: CASSTPSTDTQYF
CDR3nt: TGTGCCAGCAGCACACCTAGCACAGATACGCAGTATTTT
d_gene: -
abundance: -
len: 13
v_gene: TRBV25-1
j_gene: TRBJ2-3

CDR3aa: CASSGGQNTGELFF
CDR3nt: TGCGCCAGCAGCGGGGGACAGAACACCGGGGAGCTGTTTTTT
d_gene: -
abundance: -
len: 14
v_gene: TRBV5-1
j_gene: TRBJ2-2

CDR3aa: CASSTRTGGRTEAFF
CDR3nt: TGTGCCAGTAGTACAAGGACAGGGGGCAGGACTGAAGCTTTCTTT
d_gene: TRBD1
abundance: -
len: 15
v_gene: TRBV19
j_gene: TRBJ1-1

CDR3aa: CASRLWASGSGPGSYEQYF
CDR3nt: TGTGCCAGCAGACTTTGGGCTAGCGGGAGTGGGCCCGGCTCCTACGAGCAGTACTTC
d_gene: TRBD2
abundance: -
len: 19
v_gene: TRBV27
j_gene: TRBJ2-7

CDR3aa: CASSAGTSGRSRNEQFF
CDR3nt: TGCGCCAGCAGCGCCGGGACTAGCGGGAGATCCCGCAATGAGCAGTTCTTC
d_gene: TRBD2
abundance: -
len: 17
v_gene: TRBV5-1
j_gene: TRBJ2-1

CDR3aa: CASRRSGGVTEQFF
CDR3nt: TGTGCCAGTAGACGCTCCGGGGGTGTTACTGAGCAGTTCTTC
d_gene: -
abundance: once
len: 14
v_gene: TRBV19
j_gene: TRBJ2-1

CDR3aa: CATSDPTGVNQPQHF
CDR3nt: TGTGCCACCAGTGATCCGACAGGGGTGAATCAGCCCCAGCATTTT
d_gene: TRBD1
abundance: -
len: 15
v_gene: TRBV24-1
j_gene: TRBJ1-5

CDR3aa: CATTQAFPRPYGYTF
CDR3nt: TGTGCCACCACCCAAGCTTTTCCCCGCCCCTATGGCTACACCTTC
d_gene: -
abundance: -
len: 15
v_gene: TRBV19
j_gene: TRBJ1-2

CDR3aa: CATSSRLSSGNEQFF
CDR3nt: TGTGCCACCAGCAGTAGACTAAGCTCGGGGAATGAGCAGTTCTTC
d_gene: -
abundance: few
len: 15
v_gene: TRBV15
j_gene: TRBJ2-1

CDR3aa: CASSLRLAAYNEQFF
CDR3nt: TGTGCCAGCAGCTTACGACTAGCGGCATACAATGAGCAGTTCTTC
d_gene: TRBD2
abundance: -
len: 15
v_gene: TRBV9
j_gene: TRBJ2-1

CDR3aa: CASSWARAEAFF
CDR3nt: TGTGCCAGCAGTTGGGCGAGGGCTGAAGCTTTCTTT
d_gene: -
abundance: few
len: 12
v_gene: TRBV12-3/TRBV12-4
j_gene: TRBJ1-1

CDR3aa: CASSQPGQGAGTEAFF
CDR3nt: TGTGCCAGCAGCCAGCCGGGACAGGGGGCCGGCACTGAAGCTTTCTTT
d_gene: TRBD1
abundance: -
len: 16
v_gene: TRBV3-1/TRBV3-2
j_gene: TRBJ1-1

CDR3aa: CASSYLQGAGEQYF
CDR3nt: TGTGCCAGCAGTTACCTTCAGGGGGCGGGGGAGCAGTACTTC
d_gene: TRBD1
abundance: -
len: 14
v_gene: TRBV6-2/TRBV6-3
j_gene: TRBJ2-7

CDR3aa: CASGPPGLQWRDEQFF
CDR3nt: TGTGCTAGTGGCCCCCCGGGACTACAATGGAGGGATGAGCAGTTCTTC
d_gene: TRBD2
abundance: -
len: 16
v_gene: TRBV12-5
j_gene: TRBJ2-1

CDR3aa: CASSSLAGVLTDTQYF
CDR3nt: TGTGCCAGCAGCTCACTAGCGGGGGTGCTCACAGATACGCAGTATTTT
d_gene: TRBD2
abundance: -
len: 16
v_gene: TRBV7-2
j_gene: TRBJ2-3